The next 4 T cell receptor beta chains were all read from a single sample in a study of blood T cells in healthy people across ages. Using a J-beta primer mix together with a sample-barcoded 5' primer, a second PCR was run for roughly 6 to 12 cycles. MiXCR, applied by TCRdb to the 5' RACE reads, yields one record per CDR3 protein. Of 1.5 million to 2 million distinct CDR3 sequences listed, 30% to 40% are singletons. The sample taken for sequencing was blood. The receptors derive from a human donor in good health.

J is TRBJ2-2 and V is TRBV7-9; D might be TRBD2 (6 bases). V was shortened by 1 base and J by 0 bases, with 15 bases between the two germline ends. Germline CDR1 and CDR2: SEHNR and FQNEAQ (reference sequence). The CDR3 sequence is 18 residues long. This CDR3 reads CASSLDLWGGPNTGELFF. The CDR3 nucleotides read TGTGCCAGCAGCTTAGATTTGTGGGGAGGTCCGAACACCGGGGAGCTGTTTTTT.

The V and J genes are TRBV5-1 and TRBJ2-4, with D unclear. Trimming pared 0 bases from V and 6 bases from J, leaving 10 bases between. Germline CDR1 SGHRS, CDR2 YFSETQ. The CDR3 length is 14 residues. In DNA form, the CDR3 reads TGCGCCAGCAGCTTGGGTACCACCGGAAACATTCAGTACTTC. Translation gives CASSLGTTGNIQYF.

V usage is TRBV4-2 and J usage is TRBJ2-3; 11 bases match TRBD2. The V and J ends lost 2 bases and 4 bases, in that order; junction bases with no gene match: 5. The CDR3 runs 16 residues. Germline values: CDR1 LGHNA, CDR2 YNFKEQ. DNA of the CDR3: TGTGCCAGCAGCCAACTAGCGGGGGGCCCCGCAGATACGCAGTATTTT. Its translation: CASSQLAGGPADTQYF.

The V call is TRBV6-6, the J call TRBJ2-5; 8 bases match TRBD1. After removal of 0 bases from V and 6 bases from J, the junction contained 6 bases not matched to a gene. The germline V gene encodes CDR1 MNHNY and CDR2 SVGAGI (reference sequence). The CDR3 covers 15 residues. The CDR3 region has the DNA TGTGCCAGCAGTTACTCTACCGGGACAGGAAAGACCCAGTACTTC. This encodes CASSYSTGTGKTQYF.